These T cell receptor beta chains were read from a single sample in a study of regulatory T cells in long-lasting Graves disease. A single record per CDR3 protein comes from TCRdb applying MiXCR to the multiplex PCR reads. The sample has around 250,000 distinct CDR3 sequences; around a sixth are singletons. Separately, the same data were catalogued under a study of T cells in Graves' hyperthyroidism and ophthalmopathy.

The material was peripheral blood mononuclear cells (PBMCs), obtained at new diagnosis, from a patient treated with antithyroid drugs. The receptors come from a woman younger than 45 with Graves disease. CDR3s include the opening cysteine and the closing phenylalanine or tryptophan. The D gene is left open where the match is weak. A row's size may be missing; if present it is once, few, many or a size class.

TRBJ2-7,TRBV4-1,15,NA,few,TGCGCCAGCAGCCAAGACGCATGGCGGATCTACGAGCAGTACTTC,CASSQDAWRIYEQYF
TRBJ2-5,TRBV18,14,NA,many,TGTGCCAGCTCACCCAGTGGGATTGCGGAGACCCAGTACTTC,CASSPSGIAETQYF
TRBJ1-6,TRBV27,18,NA,many,TGTGCCAGCAGTGATACTACTTACTTCATCGGCTATAATTCACCCCTCCACTTT,CASSDTTYFIGYNSPLHF
TRBJ1-3,TRBV7-9,17,NA,few,TGTGCCAGCAGGTCATCAGCCACAGTGGCCGCTGGAAACACCATATATTTT,CASRSSATVAAGNTIYF
TRBJ2-5,TRBV10-1,13,NA,few,TGCGCCAGCAGTGAACCGGGAAAAGAGACCCAGTACTTC,CASSEPGKETQYF
TRBJ2-1,TRBV12-3/TRBV12-4,14,NA,NA,TGTGCCAGCATCCGGACTACCTCCTACAATGAGCAGTTCTTC,CASIRTTSYNEQFF
TRBJ1-2,TRBV29-1,12,NA,few,TGCGGCGTTGAGGGATTGACCTATGGCTACACCTTC,CGVEGLTYGYTF
TRBJ1-2,TRBV7-2,14,NA,many,TGTGCCAGCAGCTTAGCTTCAGCGGCGCTAGGCTACACCTTC,CASSLASAALGYTF
TRBJ2-1,TRBV6-1,16,TRBD2,many,TGTGCCAGCAGGCGGCCGGGACTAGCGGGGGGGAATGAGCAGTTCTTC,CASRRPGLAGGNEQFF
TRBJ2-1,TRBV7-2,17,TRBD2,NA,TGTGCCAGCAGCCCCGCGGGGCGGGGGAGCTCCTACAATGAGCAGTTCTTC,CASSPAGRGSSYNEQFF
TRBJ2-6,TRBV5-5,18,TRBD1,many,TGTGCCAGCAGCTTTAGGACAGGAAGGGACTCTGGGGCCAACGTCCTGACTTTC,CASSFRTGRDSGANVLTF